The rows below give T cell receptor beta chains drawn from one sample of a study of molecular identifiers for immune sequencing clone quantification. TCRdb re-analysed the PCR reads in MiXCR, keeping a single row per CDR3 protein. The sample has some 100,000 distinct CDR3 sequences; 36% are singletons. Material: naive CD8+ T cells from blood, with Jurkat cell RNA spiked in. Receptor source: a human donor in good health. Some libraries in this study had Jurkat cell RNA spiked in. The CDR3 runs from the conserved cysteine through the conserved F or W. D genes are given only for firm matches. For some rows the clone size is stated as once, few or many, or as a class when expanded; others skip it.

D	size	J	V	CDR3	DNA
TRBD1	many	TRBJ2-3	TRBV7-3	CASSFGTANTQYF	TGTGCCAGCAGCTTCGGGACAGCTAATACGCAGTATTTT
.	.	TRBJ2-1	TRBV28	CASSFRFVNEQFF	TGTGCCAGCAGTTTTAGGTTCGTTAATGAGCAGTTCTTC
.	many	TRBJ1-5	TRBV20-1	CSARGENQPQHF	TGCAGTGCCCGGGGAGAAAATCAGCCCCAGCATTTT
TRBD2	.	TRBJ2-1	TRBV19	CASSIDTGGSYNEQFF	TGTGCCAGTAGTATAGATACGGGGGGATCCTACAATGAGCAGTTCTTC
.	many	TRBJ2-3	TRBV12-3/TRBV12-4	CASAGDDTDTQYF	TGTGCCAGCGCCGGGGACGACACAGATACGCAGTATTTT
TRBD1	.	TRBJ1-2	TRBV6-2/TRBV6-3	CASMGTENYGYTF	TGTGCCAGCATGGGGACAGAGAACTATGGCTACACCTTC
TRBD2	.	TRBJ2-3	TRBV5-3	CASSLGGSDTLYF	TGTGCCAGCAGCTTGGGGGGGTCAGATACGCTGTATTTT
.	.	TRBJ2-1	TRBV9	CASSVSARAKVSYNEQFF	TGTGCCAGCAGCGTAAGTGCGAGGGCCAAGGTCTCCTACAATGAGCAGTTCTTC
.	many	TRBJ2-7	TRBV27	CASSFASSYEQYF	TGTGCCAGCAGTTTCGCGAGCTCCTACGAGCAGTACTTC
.	many	TRBJ2-7	TRBV11-2	CASSLALARREQYF	TGTGCCAGCAGCTTAGCGCTAGCGCGGCGCGAGCAGTACTTC
.	few	TRBJ2-7	TRBV28	CASSLYSPEQYF	TGTGCCAGCAGTTTATATTCCCCCGAGCAGTACTTC
.	few	TRBJ2-5	TRBV19	CASSRTGYQETQYF	TGTGCCAGTAGTAGAACAGGGTATCAAGAGACCCAGTACTTC
.	few	TRBJ2-7	TRBV7-9	CASSLVGNYEQYF	TGTGCCAGCAGCTTAGTGGGAAACTACGAGCAGTACTTC
TRBD1	many	TRBJ2-5	TRBV7-2	CASSLAGQVKETQYF	TGTGCCAGCAGCTTAGCGGGACAGGTTAAAGAGACCCAGTACTTC
.	few	TRBJ2-7	TRBV20-1	CSAIARTVHSYEQYF	TGCAGTGCTATTGCCCGGACGGTCCACTCCTACGAGCAGTACTTC
.	few	TRBJ2-1	TRBV9	CASSPRHFIPYNEQFF	TGTGCCAGCAGCCCCCGACACTTCATCCCCTACAATGAGCAGTTCTTC
.	.	TRBJ2-3	TRBV6-2/TRBV6-3	CASSYLDPPDTQYF	TGTGCCAGCAGTTACTTGGACCCCCCCGATACGCAGTATTTT
TRBD1	.	TRBJ2-7	TRBV29-1	CNALGQFLEQYF	TGCAACGCCCTGGGACAGTTCTTAGAGCAGTACTTC
.	.	TRBJ2-7	TRBV5-1	CASSSETDSTYEQYF	TGCGCCAGCAGCTCTGAAACGGACAGTACCTACGAGCAGTACTTC
.	few	TRBJ2-1	TRBV14	CASSQEVPPRGSTINEQFF	TGTGCCAGCAGCCAAGAAGTCCCGCCTCGAGGGTCCACCATCAATGAGCAGTTCTTC